These 18 T cell receptor beta chains came from one sample sequenced in a study of cytomegalovirus exposure and HLA in healthy donors. 60 Vbeta and 13 Jbeta primers were used in PCR. Libraries were prepared by immunoSEQ multiplex PCR; TCRdb keeps only in-frame clonotypes and omits some of them. The table includes about 180,000 clones, over 65% detected once. The sample comprised PBMCs. The receptors shown here come from a woman aged 55-69 years in good health and CMV-seropositive.

The chain employs TRBV5-4 and TRBJ2-7, with 11 positions matching TRBD2. V was clipped by 4 bases and J by 7 bases; unmatched bases: 10. The germline V gene encodes CDR1 SGHNT and CDR2 YYREEE (reference sequence). The CDR3 is made up of 15 amino acids. The DNA for the CDR3 is TGTGCCAGCAGCCTACTAGCGGGAGTGCAGGGGGAGCAGTACTTC. Its translation: CASSLLAGVQGEQYF.

The gene calls are TRBV6-6 and TRBJ1-1, with a tentative D call TRBD1 (6 bases). The CDR3 spans 14 residues. Germline loops: CDR1 MNHNY, CDR2 SVGAGI (reference sequence). V gave up 0 bases and J gave up 2 bases, with 7 bases separating them. The CDR3 DNA reads TGTGCCAGCAGTTACTCTGGGACAAACACTGAAGCTTTCTTT. Encoded protein: CASSYSGTNTEAFF.

This clone has just a few counts. This chain uses TRBV2 with TRBJ2-6; 9 bases map to TRBD1. J lost 0 bases, V lost 6 bases, and 12 bases had no gene match. Germline V gene data show CDR1 as SNHLY and CDR2 as FYNNEI. The CDR3 contains 19 residues. Here the CDR3 reads CASSGLYRGPLSGANVLTF. In nucleotides, the CDR3 is TGTGCCAGCAGCGGTCTGTACAGGGGGCCCCTCTCTGGGGCCAACGTCCTGACTTTC.

As DNA, the CDR3 is TGTGCCAGCTCATCACTCAAACTCACTGGAAACACCATATATTTT. It yields the protein CASSSLKLTGNTIYF. The genes are TRBV18 and TRBJ1-3, with D hard to call. Trimming removed 5 bases at V and 2 bases at J, with 13 bases between. CDR1 and CDR2 (germline): KGHSH, LQKENI. This CDR3 region has 15 residues.

Only a few counts were recorded for this clone. This chain links TRBV19 with TRBJ1-1; D is ambiguous. The V end lost 5 bases, the J end lost 6 bases, and 13 bases lay between the germline ends. The CDR3 runs 13 residues. CDR1 is LNHDA and CDR2 is SQIVND in the germline V gene (reference sequence). The CDR3 DNA reads TGTGCCAGTAGTTGGGGAGGGTACCCTGAAGCTTTCTTT. Protein sequence: CASSWGGYPEAFF.

The chain carries TRBV29-1 and TRBJ2-1; maybe TRBD2 (6 bases). The CDR3 loop spans 12 amino acids. V was cut by 5 bases and J by 6 bases, with 11 bases left in between. Germline CDR1 is SQVTM and CDR2 is ANQGSEA. CDR3 in DNA: TGCAGCGTTAGGTTGGGGGGCAATGAGCAGTTCTTC. This translates into CSVRLGGNEQFF.

The chain links TRBV29-1 to TRBJ2-5; 8 bases line up with TRBD2. This CDR3 is built from 15 residues. Losses at the gene ends were 3 bases for V and 0 bases for J; bases not matched to a gene: 6. CDR1 and CDR2 from the germline V gene are SQVTM and ANQGSEA. This CDR3 reads CSVDAGGGYQETQYF. In DNA, the CDR3 is TGCAGCGTTGATGCGGGGGGAGGGTACCAAGAGACCCAGTACTTC.

The gene calls are TRBV5-4 and TRBJ2-3; 12 bases are a match to TRBD2. The CDR3 consists of 17 residues. Per germline, CDR1 SGHNT and CDR2 YYREEE (reference sequence). V lost 4 bases and J lost 4; bases outside the gene matches: 10. In DNA, the CDR3 is TGTGCCAGCAGCCAGCCGGGTAGGACTAGCGGGGCAGATACGCAGTATTTT. It translates to CASSQPGRTSGADTQYF.

The chain has TRBV7-2 and TRBJ2-7, with 11 positions matching TRBD1. The length of the CDR3 is 15 residues. Trimming removed 5 bases from V and 3 bases from J; junction bases left unmatched: 6. Germline CDR1 is SGHTA and CDR2 is FQGNSA. CDR3 nucleotides: TGTGCCAGCAGCCTGGACAGGGGGCGCGTCTACGAGCAGTACTTC. This encodes CASSLDRGRVYEQYF.

The J gene is TRBJ2-3, the V gene TRBV10-3; no definite D call. The CDR3 extends over 17 amino acids. V was pared by 7 bases and J by 0 bases, with 20 bases between. Germline CDR1 ENHRY, CDR2 SYGVKD. Here the CDR3 reads CAIIRRTVLSSTDTQYF. The CDR3 coding sequence is TGTGCCATCATACGAAGAACAGTTCTTTCTAGCACAGATACGCAGTATTTT.

This rearrangement joins TRBV19 to TRBJ1-5; TRBD1 is a possible D gene (6 bases). Per the germline V gene, CDR1 is LNHDA and CDR2 is SQIVND (reference sequence). This CDR3 is built from 19 residues. The V end lost 4 bases, the J end lost 3 bases, and 25 bases lay between the germline ends. CDR3 sequence reads: CASSTIATGHSTINQPQHF. CDR3 in DNA: TGTGCCAGTAGTACAATCGCGACAGGCCACTCTACTATCAATCAGCCCCAGCATTTT.

This rearrangement joins TRBV6-5 to TRBJ1-2; 8 nucleotides agree with TRBD1. This CDR3 has 13 amino acids. Germline V gene sequence: CDR1 MNHEY, CDR2 SVGAGI. The V segment lost 6 bases and the J segment 4 bases; nucleotides outside the gene matches: 4. The chain's CDR3 is CASRLTGAYGYTF. DNA for the CDR3: TGTGCCAGCAGGCTGACAGGGGCCTATGGCTACACCTTC.

This clone occurred a few times. The CDR3, as DNA: TGTGCCAGCCAGAGCGGGATGAACACCGGGGAGCTGTTTTTT. Translating gives CASQSGMNTGELFF. The chain has TRBV7-3 and TRBJ2-2, with 7 bases matching TRBD2. V lost 8 bases and J lost 1; bases outside the gene matches: 4. Germline V gives CDR1 SGHTA, CDR2 FQGTGA. The CDR3 spans 14 residues.

This clone was observed a handful of times. The chain has TRBV5-1 and TRBJ2-2, with 8 bases identical to TRBD2. CDR1 is SGHRS, CDR2 YFSETQ, per germline. This CDR3 has 14 amino acids. V lost 2 bases, J lost 3 bases, and 0 bases stayed unmatched. CDR3: CASSLAGDTGELFF. In DNA form, the CDR3 reads TGCGCCAGCAGCTTAGCGGGGGACACCGGGGAGCTGTTTTTT.

The chain joins TRBV20-1 to TRBJ2-3; D is undetermined. In germline, CDR1 is DFQATT, CDR2 SNEGSKA (reference sequence). The CDR3 covers 10 residues. Trimming pared 6 bases from V and 4 bases from J, leaving 5 bases between. For the CDR3, the DNA is TGCAGTGCCCGAGCAGATACGCAGTATTTT. Translated: CSARADTQYF.

The V and J genes are TRBV18 and TRBJ1-4, with 10 bases matching TRBD1. Trimming removed 3 bases from V and 8 bases from J; junction bases left unmatched: 12. Germline V gene data show CDR1 as KGHSH and CDR2 as LQKENI. The CDR3 runs to 17 residues. CDR3 DNA: TGTGCCAGCTCACCGCAATCGCCCGGGACAGGGGAAGAAAAACTGTTTTTT. This codes for CASSPQSPGTGEEKLFF.

CDR3 residues: CASQTALNTEAFF. As DNA, the CDR3 is TGTGCCAGCCAAACAGCTCTGAACACTGAAGCTTTCTTT. The V and J genes are TRBV6-5 and TRBJ1-1; unclear D gene. V gave up 8 bases and J gave up 0 bases, with 10 bases separating them. The CDR3 sequence is 13 residues long. Germline CDR1 and CDR2: MNHEY and SVGAGI.

The chain has TRBV28 and TRBJ1-1, with TRBD1 matching over 8 bases. The germline V gene encodes CDR1 MDHEN and CDR2 SYDVKM. There are 15 residues in the CDR3. After removal of 4 bases from V and 4 bases from J, the junction contained 8 bases not matched to a gene. CDR3 region: CASSSGQGVTTEAFF. CDR3 nucleotide sequence: TGTGCCAGCAGTTCTGGACAGGGTGTTACCACTGAAGCTTTCTTT.